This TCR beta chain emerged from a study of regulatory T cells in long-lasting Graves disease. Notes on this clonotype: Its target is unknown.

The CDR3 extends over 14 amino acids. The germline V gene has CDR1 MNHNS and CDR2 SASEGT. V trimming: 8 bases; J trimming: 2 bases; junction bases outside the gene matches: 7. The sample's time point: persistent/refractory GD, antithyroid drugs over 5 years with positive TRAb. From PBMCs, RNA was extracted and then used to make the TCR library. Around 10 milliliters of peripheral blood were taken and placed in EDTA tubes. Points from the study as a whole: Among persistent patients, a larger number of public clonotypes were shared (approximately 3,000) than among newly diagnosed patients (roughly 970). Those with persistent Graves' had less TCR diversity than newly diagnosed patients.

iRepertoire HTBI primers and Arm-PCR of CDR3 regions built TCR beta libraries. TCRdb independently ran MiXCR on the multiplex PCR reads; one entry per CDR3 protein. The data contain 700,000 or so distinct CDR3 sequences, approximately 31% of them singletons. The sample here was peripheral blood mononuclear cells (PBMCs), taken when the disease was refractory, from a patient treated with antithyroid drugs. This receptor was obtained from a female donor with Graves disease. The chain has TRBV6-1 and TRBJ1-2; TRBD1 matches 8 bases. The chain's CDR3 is CASARTGSNYGYTF. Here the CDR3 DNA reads TGTGCCAGCGCTAGGACAGGGTCGAACTATGGCTACACCTTC.